This T cell receptor (beta chain) originates from a study of blood T cells in healthy people across ages (dated by TCRdb to about 2015). Turning to the overall study: In model experiments, roughly one uniquely barcoded TCR beta cDNA molecule per two T cells was captured by template switching. The donors were divided into four age groups: young (average about 15 years), middle-aged (approximately 41), aged (approximately 59) and long-lived (roughly 86). Age-related changes in TCR beta repertoire diversity were measured in the study by deep sequencing normalized with unique cDNA molecular identifiers. To avoid experimental bias, donors of different ages were spread randomly across the sequencing lanes. Two additional independent replicas of 1 million unique cDNA reads from the same blood draw were analyzed for two donors (one aged 18 to 29 and one aged 80 or older).

To prepare the library, 5' RACE was applied. The sequencer was an Illumina HiSeq 2500. A second PCR of about 6 to 12 cycles was run with a J-beta primer mix and a sample-barcoded 5' primer. Each TCR beta cDNA molecule received a unique molecular identifier from a template-switch 5' adaptor carrying 12 random nucleotides. At least 2.5 million CDR3-containing paired-end reads were obtained from each sample. All of the RNA was converted into first-strand cDNA using the Mint cDNA synthesis kit, with a TRBC-specific oligonucleotide serving as the primer. All cDNA was treated with uracil-DNA glycosylase and then went through a first 18-cycle PCR with the universal primers M1SS and BC2_uni_R. As for the original processing: Normalization of each sample was performed by random selection of 1 million high-quality reads, each carrying a distinct molecular identifier. Instead of being binned into consensus sequences, reads that shared molecular identifiers were thrown out. MiTCR, with a Q25 quality threshold and the strictest error-elimination algorithm, was used for CDR3 identification, clonotype clustering and error correction. Lower-bound total TCR beta diversity was estimated with a nonparametric unseen species model using Euler transformation. The raw public reads went through TCRdb reprocessing: fastp at Q25, MiXCR clone calling, in-frame beta chains kept. A single entry per CDR3 protein holds the most common genes and DNA from its merged rows. TCRdb's processing, not the study's, gives the V and J calls here. The sample table records under 2,000,000 distinct CDR3 sequences; roughly 52% of these occur just once. Roughly 2.1% of the sample rests with the top ten.

On the study overall, not on this receptor specifically: The long-lived group showed more naive CD4+ T cells, fewer expanded clones and increased TCR diversity than the aged group, suggesting age selection. Because the CMV infection status of the donors was unknown, age-related changes in expanded clonotypes may potentially have been confounded. Observed TCR beta diversity per million T cells fell roughly linearly with age, and a significant reduction was already apparent by age about 43. Since profiling was done on bulk unsorted PBMCs, naive and antigen-experienced compartments could not be conclusively compared. Observed TCR beta diversity correlated strongly with the percentage of naive T cells measured by flow cytometry. Estimates of total diversity based on one million sequenced T cells were considered lower bounds and underestimates.

Measured from the cysteine to the phenylalanine, the CDR3 is 12 residues long. Solely the CDR3 DNA is kept, with 36 bases framed from the first base. Taken from the germline V gene, the CDR1 and CDR2 loops are LGHNT and FRNRAP. The 40 or so donors, aged 6 to 90 years, were systemically healthy Caucasian individuals from Russia. About 10 milliliters of peripheral blood were collected from each donor into EDTA-treated Vacutainer tubes. Ficoll-Paque density-gradient centrifugation was used to isolate PBMCs, with at least 7 million per sample. Trizol reagent was used to extract total RNA from the PBMCs, yielding at least 5.5 micrograms per sample. For every donor, flow cytometry on a PBMC aliquot measured the percentage of naive CD45RAhigh/CD27high T cells. Note on this clonotype: Its antigen target is currently unknown. The junction departs from germline at one end; a sequencing error may be responsible.

This sequence was found in a woman aged 40 to 50 in good health. The sequencing input was blood. The chain employs TRBV12-5 and TRBJ2-1; no D gene is confidently identified. The DNA sequence is TGTGCGAGTGGTTTGAATCCCAATGAGCAGTTCTTC. The encoded protein is CASGLNPNEQFF.